This is a list of T cell receptor beta chains from one sample in a study of blood T cell repertoires in COVID-19. The method was immunoSEQ multiplex PCR; TCRdb's version includes in-frame clones alone and lacks a portion of them. The sample holds 250,000 to 300,000 clones, approximately 82% seen once. Sequenced input: peripheral blood. The receptors were gathered from a woman under 30 with acute or convalescent COVID-19. CDR3s include the opening cysteine and the closing phenylalanine or tryptophan. A D gene is named only where the DNA matches it firmly.

V	D	J	DNA	CDR3
TRBV5-4	TRBD1	TRBJ1-5	TGTGCCAGCAGCTCGGACAGGGGGAATCAGCCCCAGCATTTT	CASSSDRGNQPQHF
TRBV6-5	.	TRBJ1-5	TGTGCCAGCAGTCCCTGGACAAGCTCGAATCAGCCCCAGCATTTT	CASSPWTSSNQPQHF
TRBV5-1	.	TRBJ2-7	TGCGCCAGCAGCTTGGGACAGTTCTACGAGCAGTACTTC	CASSLGQFYEQYF
TRBV19	.	TRBJ2-1	TGTGCCAGTAGTATGACTCCTCCCCTAGCCCTCTCCTACAATGAGCAGTTCTTC	CASSMTPPLALSYNEQFF
TRBV28	.	TRBJ1-3	TGTGCCAGCAGCGAAGGGGGAGTTGGAAACACCATATATTTT	CASSEGGVGNTIYF
TRBV28	TRBD2	TRBJ2-7	TGTGCCAGCAGTTTCCGCCGGACTAGCGGGACATACGAGCAGTACTTC	CASSFRRTSGTYEQYF
TRBV19	TRBD2	TRBJ2-2	TGTGCCAGTAGTATCCAGCGGGATCCCCCCGGGGAGCTGTTTTTT	CASSIQRDPPGELFF
TRBV5-8	.	TRBJ2-7	TGTGCCAGCAGCTTGGACAGAAGCTCCTACGAGCAGTACTTC	CASSLDRSSYEQYF
TRBV5-5	.	TRBJ1-2	TGTGCCAGCAGCGGGGCCTTTATTGGCTACACCTTC	CASSGAFIGYTF
TRBV2	TRBD1	TRBJ2-5	TGTGCCAGCAGTGCTTACAGGGGCCAAGAGACCCAGTACTTC	CASSAYRGQETQYF
TRBV7-2	.	TRBJ2-7	TGTGCCAGCAGCTTGGACTGGGACGAGCAGTACTTC	CASSLDWDEQYF